These 12 T cell receptor beta chains were all obtained from the same sample, sequenced in a study of regulatory T cells in long-lasting Graves disease. Construction of TCR beta libraries relied on iRepertoire HTBI primers and on Arm-PCR targeting CDR3 regions. TCRdb processed the multiplex PCR reads anew with MiXCR; each CDR3 protein has one entry. Among 550,000 to 700,000 distinct CDR3 sequences listed, about 16% were seen once. Time point here: newly diagnosed GD, antithyroid drugs for less than 3 months. After RNA was extracted from PBMCs, the TCR library was made from it. These data were likewise used in another study, on T cells in Graves' hyperthyroidism and ophthalmopathy.

Sample: peripheral blood mononuclear cells (PBMCs), taken at new diagnosis, from a patient treated with antithyroid drugs. These receptors were taken from a man between 18 and 29 years old with Graves disease.

The sample holds many counts of this clonotype. The J gene is TRBJ2-7, the V gene TRBV20-1; D is perhaps TRBD2 (5 bases). V lost 6 bases and J 3 bases, leaving 18 bases between the germline ends. CDR3 size: 14 residues. Germline values: CDR1 DFQATT, CDR2 SNEGSKA (reference sequence). The CDR3 DNA sequence: TGCAGTGCCCGCCACGGGGAGAGAGGCTACGAGCAGTACTTC. It yields the protein CSARHGERGYEQYF.

There are a few counts of this clonotype. The chain has TRBV6-4 and TRBJ2-2; D perhaps matches TRBD1 (6 bases). Germline CDR1 reads MRHNA; CDR2 reads SNTAGT. The CDR3 loop spans 14 amino acids. The V and J ends lost 11 bases and 2 bases respectively, with 15 bases between them. In nucleotides, the CDR3 is TGTGCCGGCATCGGACAGAAAAACACCGGGGAGCTGTTTTTT. Translated, it gives CAGIGQKNTGELFF.

This clonotype was counted many times. The germline gene is not matched at one end of the junction; a read error may be the cause. The chain couples TRBV5-1 to TRBJ2-7; TRBD2 matches at 12 bases. Germline V gives CDR1 SGHRS, CDR2 YFSETQ. The CDR3 is 15 residues long. The CDR3 loop reads CASSPTSGSNYEQYF. The CDR3, as DNA: TGTGCCAGCAGCCCGACTAGCGGGAGTAACTACGAGCAGTACTTC.

The chain is built from TRBV9 and TRBJ2-7, with 10 bases lining up with TRBD1. The J segment lost 4 bases and the V segment lost 2 bases, leaving 6 bases of the junction unmatched. Germline CDR1 SGDLS, CDR2 YYNGEE. The CDR3 spans 15 residues. The CDR3 DNA is TGTGCCAGCAGCGTTGACGGGACAGGGGATTACGAGCAGTACTTC. Its translation: CASSVDGTGDYEQYF. The complete variable domain, with remaining parts taken from reference TRBV9 and TRBJ2-7, reads DSGVTQTPKHLITATGQRVTLRCSPRSGDLSVYWYQQSLDQGLQFLIQYYNGEERAKGNILERFSAQQFPDLHSELNLSSLELGDSALYFCASSVDGTGDYEQYFGPGTRLTVT.

The chain uses TRBV19 and TRBJ2-6; 7 bases match TRBD1. CDR1 and CDR2 from the germline V gene are LNHDA and SQIVND (reference sequence). Unmatched junction bases numbered 11, after V lost 6 bases and J lost 3 bases. The CDR3 is 17 residues long. The CDR3, as DNA: TGTGCCAGTAGCACGACAGGGTTCTTGAATGGGGCCAACGTCCTGACTTTC. This translates into CASSTTGFLNGANVLTF. Together with reference TRBV19 and TRBJ2-6, the CDR3 gives the full variable domain: DGGITQSPKYLFRKEGQNVTLSCEQNLNHDAMYWYRQDPGQGLRLIYYSQIVNDFQKGDIAEGYSVSREKKESFPLTVTSAQKNPTAFYLCASSTTGFLNGANVLTFGAGSRLTVL.

As concerns this clonotype: A much larger clone lies one base from this, so it may be a read error. V and J are TRBV6-5 and TRBJ2-1; a weak D match, TRBD2 (7 bases). Trimming cost V 1 base and J 13 bases, with 23 bases left between them. Germline V lookup: CDR1 MNHEY, CDR2 SVGAGI. This CDR3 has 16 residues. The CDR3 nucleotides are TGTGCCAGCAGTTACTGGGGAGGGGGTGAGAATGGGGCCCAGTTCTTC. Translated, it gives CASSYWGGGENGAQFF.

The chain is built from TRBV12-3 or TRBV12-4 and TRBJ2-7; tentative D call: TRBD2 (5 bases). This CDR3 spans 11 amino acids. Trimming stripped 8 bases from V and 4 bases from J, with 9 bases between. CDR3 sequence (DNA): TGTGCCAGCCGAGCGGCATACGAGCAGTACTTC. This gives the protein CASRAAYEQYF.

This clonotype has more than one count but fewer than ten. The chain combines TRBV27 with TRBJ1-4, with TRBD1 identical over 11 bases. Germline trimming cut 5 bases from V and 8 bases from J; bases unmatched to any gene: 4. This CDR3 comprises 14 residues. Per the germline V gene, CDR1 is MNHEY and CDR2 is SMNVEV (reference sequence). The CDR3 DNA reads TGTGCCAGCAGTAGGACAGGGGGCGTGGAAAAACTGTTTTTT. It encodes CASSRTGGVEKLFF.

There are many counts of this clonotype. The chain carries TRBV20-1 and TRBJ1-1; no clear D gene. The CDR3 is made up of 16 amino acids. Between the trimmed V and J ends, which lost 5 bases and 4 bases, there was a span of 23 bases. Germline CDR1 and CDR2: DFQATT and SNEGSKA (reference sequence). The DNA for the CDR3 is TGCAGTGCTTTCCCCCTCGGCCGTCTTGGACCCACTGAAGCTTTCTTT. Translation gives CSAFPLGRLGPTEAFF.

In its sample, this clonotype was seen many times. The genes are TRBV12-3 or TRBV12-4 and TRBJ2-5; no firm D call. V lost 5 bases and J 1 base, leaving 8 bases between the germline ends. This CDR3 comprises 13 residues. DNA of the CDR3: TGTGCCAGCAGTCGTCCATCCCAAGAGACCCAGTACTTC. Its protein product is CASSRPSQETQYF.

Many counts were recorded for this clonotype. The V and J genes are TRBV12-3 or TRBV12-4 and TRBJ2-7, with D maybe TRBD1 (6 bases). The CDR3 contains 14 residues. Trimming cost V 5 bases and J 2 bases, with 13 bases left between them. In DNA, the CDR3 is TGTGCCAGCAGTGAGACAGGACGAACCTACGAGCAGTACTTC. Translating gives CASSETGRTYEQYF.

This clonotype was observed a few times. The CDR3 region is CSARGTSGGGYNEQFF. In nucleotides, the CDR3 is TGCAGTGCTAGGGGGACTAGCGGAGGGGGGTACAATGAGCAGTTCTTC. This chain links TRBV20-1 with TRBJ2-1; 11 bases align to TRBD2. CDR1 is DFQATT and CDR2 is SNEGSKA in the germline V gene (reference sequence). This CDR3 region has 16 residues. V lost 3 bases, J lost 4 bases, and 8 bases stayed unmatched.